The 17 T cell receptor beta chains listed next were all sequenced from one sample in a study of blood T cell repertoires in COVID-19. Sequenced by immunoSEQ multiplex PCR; TCRdb stores in-frame clones only, minus some. The sample has under 150,000 clones; 75% to 90% are singletons. Sequences were obtained from PBMCs or T cells enriched from blood (not recorded which). The receptors here all came from a woman aged 45-65 years who had recovered from COVID-19.

CDR3 residues: CASKSGQGNSPLHF. CDR3 coding DNA: TGTGCCAGCAAGTCCGGTCAGGGGAATTCACCCCTCCACTTT. The gene calls are TRBV2 and TRBJ1-6; possible D gene TRBD1, 6 bases. From germline, CDR1 is SNHLY and CDR2 FYNNEI. V was pared by 7 bases and J by 7 bases, with 14 bases between. This CDR3 contains 14 residues.

V is TRBV19 and J is TRBJ1-1, with a weak D call TRBD1 (5 bases). CDR3 length: 15 amino acids. Trimming removed 7 bases at V and 1 base at J, with 16 bases between. In germline, CDR1 is LNHDA, CDR2 SQIVND (reference sequence). CDR3 residues: CASTQGKGQNTEAFF. CDR3 DNA: TGTGCCAGTACCCAGGGAAAGGGGCAGAACACTGAAGCTTTCTTT.

The chain combines TRBV6-2 or TRBV6-3 with TRBJ2-3, with 9 bases lining up with TRBD2. This CDR3 spans 17 amino acids. Germline V gene lookup returns CDR1 MNHEY and CDR2 SVGEGT. Losses at the gene ends were 2 bases for V and 6 bases for J; bases not matched to a gene: 12. The CDR3 nucleotides read TGTGCCAGCAGTTACGGAGCGGGGGGCCCTTATTTGGATACGCAGTATTTT. Translation: CASSYGAGGPYLDTQYF.

V gene TRBV6-1 combines with J gene TRBJ1-1, with D unclear. V gave up 2 bases and J gave up 3 bases, with 10 bases separating them. CDR1 is MNHNS and CDR2 is SASEGT in the germline V gene. This CDR3 comprises 14 residues. DNA for the CDR3: TGTGCCAGCAGTGAACACATGGCGGACACTGAAGCTTTCTTT. Amino acid sequence: CASSEHMADTEAFF.

The V gene is TRBV7-3, the J gene TRBJ2-3; perhaps TRBD1 as D (6 bases). Germline-derived CDR1 and CDR2 are SGHTA and FQGTGA. The CDR3 is made up of 15 amino acids. V was trimmed by 5 bases and J by 1 base, leaving 13 bases between them. The CDR3 sequence is CASSRQTGGTDTQYF. Written as DNA, the CDR3 is TGTGCCAGCAGCCGACAGACAGGCGGCACAGATACGCAGTATTTT.

The chain uses TRBV5-6 and TRBJ2-5, with TRBD2 matching 9 bases. Germline V gene lookup returns CDR1 SGHDT and CDR2 YYEEEE. V lost 0 bases, J lost 6 bases, and 3 bases stayed unmatched. The CDR3 length is 14 residues. For the CDR3, the DNA is TGTGCCAGCAGCTTGGGCGCGGGGGGGAAGACCCAGTACTTC. This codes for CASSLGAGGKTQYF.

The chain is built from TRBV5-5 and TRBJ2-7; no definite D call. The CDR3 is 14 amino acids. Deletions cut 0 bases from V and 3 bases from J, with 10 bases between. The V gene's germline CDR1 is SGHKS and CDR2 YYEKEE (reference sequence). For the CDR3, the DNA is TGTGCCAGCAGCTTGGCCGGAGTGGACTACGAGCAGTACTTC. This codes for CASSLAGVDYEQYF.

J is TRBJ1-1 and V is TRBV6-6; the match to TRBD1 covers 7 bases. CDR1 and CDR2 (germline): MNHNY, SVGAGI (reference sequence). Trimming took 5 bases from V and 8 from J; bases not matched to a gene: 8. The CDR3 is 13 residues long. CDR3 loop: CASSDLDRVEAFF. The CDR3 DNA sequence: TGTGCCAGCAGTGACCTAGACAGGGTCGAAGCTTTCTTT.

The rearrangement joins TRBV11-2 to TRBJ1-6, with D possibly being TRBD1 (5 bases). This CDR3 is 14 amino acids long. Trimming cost V 1 base and J 17 bases, with 18 bases left between them. Germline V lookup: CDR1 SGHAT, CDR2 FQNNGV. CDR3: CASSLGRRDVVIHF. The CDR3 DNA reads TGTGCCAGCAGCTTAGGGAGGAGGGACGTCGTAATCCACTTT.

The chain links TRBV28 to TRBJ1-5; D call uncertain. The V gene's germline CDR1 is MDHEN and CDR2 SYDVKM. With 7 bases removed from V and 7 bases from J, the gap between germline ends came to 17 bases. This CDR3 is built from 14 residues. The CDR3 loop is CASIPGWGSQPQHF. CDR3 DNA: TGTGCCAGCATCCCGGGGTGGGGATCACAGCCCCAGCATTTT.

The genes are TRBV18 and TRBJ2-1; maybe TRBD1 (8 bases). Germline V lookup: CDR1 KGHSH, CDR2 LQKENI. There are 15 residues in the CDR3. Trimming shortened V by 2 bases and J by 3 bases, and 11 bases separated the two germline ends. The chain's CDR3 is CASSPNRGGYNEQFF. CDR3 coding DNA: TGTGCCAGCTCACCAAACAGGGGGGGCTACAATGAGCAGTTCTTC.

The chain is built from TRBV5-1 and TRBJ2-5; TRBD2 matches at 11 bases. CDR3 length: 14 amino acids. Per germline, CDR1 SGHRS and CDR2 YFSETQ. J lost 5 bases, V lost 5 bases, and 5 bases had no gene match. In DNA, the CDR3 is TGCGCCAGCAGTAGACTAGCGGGGAGTGAGACCCAGTACTTC. This sequence encodes CASSRLAGSETQYF.

The genes are TRBV27 and TRBJ2-3; 12 bases agree with TRBD1. In germline, CDR1 is MNHEY, CDR2 SMNVEV (reference sequence). Losses at the gene ends were 3 bases for V and 1 base for J; bases not matched to a gene: 8. The CDR3 runs 18 residues. CDR3 region: CASSFWGTGGSGTDTQYF. The CDR3 DNA reads as TGTGCCAGCAGTTTTTGGGGGACAGGGGGCTCGGGCACAGATACGCAGTATTTT.

The rearrangement links TRBV5-4 to TRBJ2-6; D may be TRBD1 (6 bases). The CDR3 totals 20 residues. The germline V gene has CDR1 SGHNT and CDR2 YYREEE (reference sequence). V gave up 8 bases and J gave up 4 bases, with 31 bases separating them. In DNA form, the CDR3 reads TGTGCCAGACAAAAAGTTCTCAGGGGACGCCTCCCCGCGGGGGCCAACGTCCTGACTTTC. Its translation: CARQKVLRGRLPAGANVLTF.

The rearrangement uses TRBV9 and TRBJ2-2, with D possibly being TRBD2 (6 bases). The CDR3 is made up of 15 amino acids. Deletions cut 2 bases from V and 0 bases from J, with 8 bases between. Looked up from germline, CDR1 is SGDLS and CDR2 is YYNGEE. The chain's CDR3 is CASSVSGPNTGELFF. The DNA for the CDR3 is TGTGCCAGCAGCGTTAGCGGCCCGAACACCGGGGAGCTGTTTTTT.

V is TRBV19 and J is TRBJ2-7; D is possibly TRBD2 (5 bases). Trimming shortened V by 4 bases and J by 3 bases, and 10 bases separated the two germline ends. This CDR3 comprises 13 residues. The germline V gene has CDR1 LNHDA and CDR2 SQIVND (reference sequence). This CDR3 is CASSKEAHYEQYF. CDR3 sequence (DNA): TGTGCCAGTAGTAAGGAGGCTCACTACGAGCAGTACTTC.

The chain is built from TRBV5-6 and TRBJ2-2, with D maybe TRBD1 (5 bases). Trimming pared 3 bases from V and 6 bases from J, leaving 12 bases between. Germline assignment: CDR1 SGHDT and CDR2 YYEEEE. This CDR3 has 14 residues. The CDR3 here is CASSSVRAAGELFF. CDR3 nucleotide sequence: TGTGCCAGCAGCTCGGTCAGGGCGGCCGGGGAGCTGTTTTTT.